Sequencing of this T cell receptor (beta chain) was carried out in a study of T cell clusters in autoimmune cytopenias (dated by TCRdb to the late 2010s). Background on the whole study: The median TRB sequencing depth was around 50,000 reads per sample, and the median number of distinct TRB clonotypes was roughly 2,400 per sample. The goal of the study was to find out whether patients with autoimmune cytopenia have a disease-specific immune repertoire signature that could be used as a blood-based biomarker. Alongside healthy, CLL and autoimmune hepatitis controls, autoimmune cytopenia patients had their peripheral blood TRB and IGH repertoires sequenced at active disease and again during treatment follow-up.

Overall study results and their limits: The GLIPH analysis suggested a lack of physiological T cell clusters in primary autoimmune cytopenia patients, since roughly 50 clusters were exclusive to healthy donors whereas about 17 were exclusive to patients. Healthy donors had almost three times as many exclusive TRB clusters as active autoimmune hepatitis patients, a finding consistent with an autoimmunity-wide signature. The TRB repertoire shifts, including less even repertoires in secondary cytopenia and CLL, mostly reflected lymphoma bias and not autoimmunity. In the comparison of secondary cytopenia with CLL, the cluster-lack signature was not observed, apparently because the dominant lymphoma-associated repertoire masked the signature. The T cell clusters were only ever defined in silico, so experimental validation of their functional role was still needed.

TRB amplification used around 250 ng of peripheral blood genomic DNA, around 40,000 genome equivalents, per sample. With regard to this clonotype: Its recognized antigen is unknown.

TRB rearrangements were amplified by multiplex PCR using a touch-down protocol with TRB-A and TRB-B primer pools mixed in one tube. Illumina adapters and sample indices were added to the amplicons through two consecutive PCR reactions performed with Phusion HS II polymerase. After gel purification with the NucleoSpin Gel and PCR Clean-up kit, the amplicons were quantified by Qubit and checked for quality on an Agilent 2100 Bioanalyzer. Libraries were sequenced on an Illumina MiSeq using 600-cycle, single-indexed, paired-end runs. The study's processing was this. Alignment and assembly of TRB reads were performed with MiXCR version 2.1.12 and the default MiXCR reference library. A clone was defined by each unique CDR3 nucleotide sequence, and the analysis included only productive sequences with two or more reads. To assess repertoire diversity, an R script computed alpha-parameterized diversity profiles (alpha 0 to 5), which included the Shannon (alpha 1) and Simpson (alpha 2) indices. Combinatorial TRB VJ usage was computed with the tcR package and compared between cohorts by principal component analysis with ade4. TCRbeta CDR3s were clustered with GLIPH on cohort pairs matched by age and read depth, and cluster frequencies were compared by Wilcoxon test. TCRdb reanalyzed the reads, keeping one entry per CDR3 protein sequence and omitting DNA. These V and J calls rely on TCRdb rather than the paper's analysis. The record for this sample contains approximately 12,000 distinct CDR3 sequences. Jointly, the top ten make up roughly 3% of the sample.

Reading from cysteine to phenylalanine, the CDR3 counts 16 amino acids. DNA is not on record. CDR1 and CDR2 are drawn from the germline V gene (reference sequence): LNHNV, YYDKDF. Sequencing input: peripheral blood. The receptor's source is a human donor with an autoimmune cytopenia or autoimmune hepatitis (not recorded which). The chain is made from TRBV15 and TRBJ1-2; TCRdb lists TRBD1, though no DNA is available to test this call. For the CDR3, the sequence is CATSRDTQKGAYGYTF. Joined to the reference TRBV15 and TRBJ1-2 proteins, this CDR3 gives the full variable domain: DAMVIQNPRYQVTQFGKPVTLSCSQTLNHNVMYWYQQKSSQAPKLLFHYYDKDFNNEADTPDNFQSRRPNTSFCFLDIRSPGLGDTAMYLCATSRDTQKGAYGYTFGSGTRLTVV.